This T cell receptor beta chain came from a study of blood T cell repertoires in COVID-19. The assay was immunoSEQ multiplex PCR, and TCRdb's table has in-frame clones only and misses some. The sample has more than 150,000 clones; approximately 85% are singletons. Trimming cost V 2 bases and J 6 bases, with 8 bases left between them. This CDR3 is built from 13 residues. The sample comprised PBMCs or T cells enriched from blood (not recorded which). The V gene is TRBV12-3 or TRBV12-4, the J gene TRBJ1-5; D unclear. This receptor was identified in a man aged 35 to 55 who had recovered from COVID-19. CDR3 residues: CASSLHRSQPQHF. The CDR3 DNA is TGTGCCAGCAGTTTACATAGAAGTCAGCCCCAGCATTTT.